This TCR beta chain was observed in a study of CD8+ T cells in alopecia areata. Sequencing used cDNA as its template, made by extracting RNA and reverse transcribing it. Some clones are missing from TCRdb's copy, which holds only in-frame ones; the method was immunoSEQ multiplex PCR. Here the sample spans roughly 200,000 clones, 35% to 45% being singletons. This CDR3 has 13 amino acids. The ends were cut back, 5 bases at V and 1 base at J, with 9 bases in the middle. Germline lookup yields CDR1 LNHDA and CDR2 SQIVND (reference sequence). Described treatment: oral pan-JAK inhibitor, 5-10 mg twice daily. From PBMCs, CD4+ and CD8+ T cells were sorted.

Sequences were derived from CD4+ T cells sorted from blood, sampled at approximately week 30, from a patient treated with tofacitinib. The chain is built from TRBV19 and TRBJ2-7; D is unclear. The receptor's source is a human donor with alopecia areata. The CDR3 is CASSEAQSYEQYF. CDR3 coding DNA: TGTGCCAGTAGTGAGGCCCAGTCCTACGAGCAGTACTTC.